This T cell receptor (beta chain) was recorded in a study of blood T cell repertoires in COVID-19. Germline V gene data show CDR1 as SGHAT and CDR2 as FQNNGV. The V segment lost 5 bases and the J segment 4 bases; nucleotides outside the gene matches: 7. The length of the CDR3 is 17 residues. TCRdb keeps only in-frame clones here, not all; method: immunoSEQ multiplex PCR. The sample gives about 200,000 clones, about 84% of which show up once; 6.5% to 9% is in the top ten. The source of this sequence is a woman aged 40 to 50 with acute COVID-19. The sample taken for sequencing was PBMCs or T cells enriched from blood (not recorded which). The chain couples TRBV11-2 to TRBJ2-5; 16 nucleotides agree with TRBD2. The DNA of the CDR3 is TGTGCCAGCAGCCTAGTGGGACTAGCGGGGGGGCGAGAGACCCAGTACTTC. Protein: CASSLVGLAGGRETQYF.